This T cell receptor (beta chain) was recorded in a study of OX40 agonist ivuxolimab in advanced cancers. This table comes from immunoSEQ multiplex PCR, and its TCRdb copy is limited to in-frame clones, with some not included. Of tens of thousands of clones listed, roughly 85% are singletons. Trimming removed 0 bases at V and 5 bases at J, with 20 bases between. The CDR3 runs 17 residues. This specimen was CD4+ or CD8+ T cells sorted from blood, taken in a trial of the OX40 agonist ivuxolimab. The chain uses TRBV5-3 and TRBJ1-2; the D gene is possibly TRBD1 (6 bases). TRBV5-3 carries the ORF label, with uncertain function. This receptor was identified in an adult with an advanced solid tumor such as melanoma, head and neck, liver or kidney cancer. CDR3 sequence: CARSLGGSGANGYGYTF. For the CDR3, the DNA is TGTGCCAGAAGCTTGGGAGGTTCGGGGGCGAATGGGTATGGCTACACCTTC.